Given below is one T cell receptor beta chain in context. The antigen is undetermined. The study ran its PCR with 60 Vbeta and 13 Jbeta primers. Using immunoSEQ multiplex PCR, the repertoire was profiled, and TCRdb retains in-frame clones only, with some absent. The top ten clones hold about 1.8% of a sample with around 150,000 clones, almost 80% of them seen once. The sample is drawn from a study of cytomegalovirus exposure and HLA in healthy donors. Study-wide findings and caveats: Serostatus for CMV was the only available immune exposure information. There was a cluster of highly shared sequence variants that was likely a sequencing artifact.

The V and J ends lost 7 bases and 3 bases respectively, with 15 bases between them. The CDR3 consists of 14 residues. CDR1 is ENHRY, CDR2 SYGVKD, per germline. The V gene is TRBV10-3, the J gene TRBJ1-2, with D unclear. This receptor was identified in a woman aged 25 to 39 in good health and CMV-seronegative. Sequenced input: PBMCs. Written as DNA, the CDR3 is TGTGCCATCATGAGAGGGAGTCAAGACTATGGCTACACCTTC. Residues: CAIMRGSQDYGYTF.